These T cell receptor beta chains were read from a single sample in a study of CD8 T cells in ankylosing spondylitis. TCRdb recomputed calls from the 5' RACE reads with MiXCR, one row per CDR3 protein. The repertoire holds about 240,000 distinct CDR3 sequences, over 8.5% seen once, with 6.8% in the top ten. Sequenced: blood, either unsorted or a sorted T cell fraction (not recorded which). Every receptor here comes from a male donor with ankylosing spondylitis or in good health (not recorded which). The CDR3 runs from the conserved cysteine through the conserved F or W. The D gene is left open where the match is weak. Clone size is shown for a subset of rows, as once, few, many or a class of expanded clone.

>TRBJ2-5|NA|many|TRBV12-3/TRBV12-4
TGTGCCAGCAGTTTAGGAGTGCGCAGGGTTGAGACCCAGTACTTC
CASSLGVRRVETQYF
>TRBJ2-1|TRBD2|NA|TRBV19
TGTGCCAGTAGGCGTACTAGCGGGAGGTTTAATGAGCAGTTCTTC
CASRRTSGRFNEQFF
>TRBJ2-5|TRBD1|few|TRBV12-3/TRBV12-4
TGTGCCAGCAGGAACAGGGGCCTTGAGACCCAGTACTTC
CASRNRGLETQYF
>TRBJ2-7|NA|many|TRBV19
TGTGCCAGTAGTATTGGACCTACAATTTCCTACGAGCAGTACTTC
CASSIGPTISYEQYF
>TRBJ1-1|NA|NA|TRBV12-3/TRBV12-4
TGTGCCAGCAGTTTAGTCAGGGCTGAAGCTTTCTTT
CASSLVRAEAFF
>TRBJ1-4|NA|many|TRBV10-3
TGTGCCATCAGCTTACAGGTTAATGAAAAACTGTTTTTT
CAISLQVNEKLFF
>TRBJ2-5|NA|NA|TRBV7-9
TGTGCCAGCAGCAGGGGGACATTACAAGAGACCCAGTACTTC
CASSRGTLQETQYF
>TRBJ2-5|TRBD2|NA|TRBV9
TGTGCCAGCAGCGTAGGGTCAGCGGGGGTCCAAGAGACCCAGTACTTC
CASSVGSAGVQETQYF
>TRBJ2-3|NA|many|TRBV12-3/TRBV12-4
TGTGCCAGCAGTTCCCCCCCCTTACAAGATACGCAGTATTTT
CASSSPPLQDTQYF
>TRBJ2-2|TRBD1|NA|TRBV4-3
TGCGCCAGCAGCCAAGCGGGACAGGGGGCCGGGGAGCTGTTTTTT
CASSQAGQGAGELFF
>TRBJ2-2|TRBD1|many|TRBV25-1
TGTGCCAGCAGTGATCTCAGGGGACAGGAGAACACCGGGGAGCTGTTTTTT
CASSDLRGQENTGELFF
>TRBJ2-7|NA|many|TRBV30
TGTGCCTGGAGTGTATCGGCTCACGAGCAGTACTTC
CAWSVSAHEQYF
>TRBJ2-3|TRBD2|many|TRBV12-3/TRBV12-4
TGTGCCAGCAGGCCTAGCGGGCCAGATACGCAGTATTTT
CASRPSGPDTQYF
>TRBJ1-1|NA|many|TRBV30
TGTGCCGCCGCCCCACGGGACTTTCGGGCTGAAGCTTTCTTT
CAAAPRDFRAEAFF
>TRBJ1-1|TRBD1|many|TRBV13
TGTGCCAGCAGCTTAACCGGGACAGGGGCTGAAGCTTTCTTT
CASSLTGTGAEAFF
>TRBJ1-1|NA|many|TRBV5-1
TGTGCCAGCAGCTTGGGTAGAGGCACTGAAGCTTTCTTT
CASSLGRGTEAFF
>TRBJ2-7|TRBD1|NA|TRBV6-5
TGTGCCAGCAGTTACCTACCAGGACAGGGATACGAGCAGTACTTC
CASSYLPGQGYEQYF
>TRBJ2-5|NA|NA|TRBV10-1
TGCGCCAGCAGTGATGTGGGGAGGGAGACCCAGTACTTC
CASSDVGRETQYF
>TRBJ2-7|TRBD2|many|TRBV20-1
TGCAGTGTCATCGGGACTAGCGGCCCCTACGAGCAGTACTTC
CSVIGTSGPYEQYF
>TRBJ2-1|NA|NA|TRBV30
TGTGCCTGGAGAAAGAGCTCCTACAATGAGCAGTTCTTC
CAWRKSSYNEQFF
>TRBJ2-5|NA|NA|TRBV20-1
TGCAGTGCCCAGCAAGGGGTCCAAGAGACCCAGTACTTC
CSAQQGVQETQYF
>TRBJ2-3|TRBD2|NA|TRBV20-1
TGCAGTGCTAGAGATGCGGGGGGGAGCACAGATACGCAGTATTTT
CSARDAGGSTDTQYF
>TRBJ1-4|TRBD1|NA|TRBV6-2/TRBV6-3
TGTGCCAGCAGTACAACAGGGGGATGGATCGGACTGTTTTTT
CASSTTGGWIGLFF
>TRBJ2-3|TRBD1|many|TRBV4-1
TGCGCCAGCAGCCAAGATGGTGCCCAGGACAGGGGAGATACGCAGTATTTT
CASSQDGAQDRGDTQYF
>TRBJ2-3|TRBD2|NA|TRBV5-6
TGTGCCAGCCGACTAGCGGGACGCACAGATACGCAGTATTTT
CASRLAGRTDTQYF
>TRBJ2-7|TRBD1|many|TRBV7-9
TGTGCCAGCAGTTTTGCAGACAGGGCCTACGAGCAGTACTTC
CASSFADRAYEQYF
>TRBJ2-7|TRBD1|NA|TRBV7-8
TGTGCCAGCACCAGATACCGGGACAGGTCCTACGAGCAGTACTTC
CASTRYRDRSYEQYF
>TRBJ2-5|TRBD1|few|TRBV2
TGTGCCAGCAGTCAAAGGTGGGGACAGCGACAAGAGACCCAGTACTTC
CASSQRWGQRQETQYF
>TRBJ2-3|TRBD2|many|TRBV12-3/TRBV12-4
TGTGCCAGCAGTTTCAGAGCGGGGGTAACAGATACGCAGTATTTT
CASSFRAGVTDTQYF
>TRBJ1-1|NA|many|TRBV30
TGTGCCTGGAGGCCAACCCAGACCAGGGGATTAGGATCTGAAGCTTTCTTT
CAWRPTQTRGLGSEAFF
>TRBJ2-3|NA|many|TRBV7-2
TGTGCCAGCAGCGCGTTCAGGGGTACTAGCACAGATACGCAGTATTTT
CASSAFRGTSTDTQYF
>TRBJ2-3|NA|many|TRBV7-2
TGTGCCAGCAGCTTAAAACGGGTAGCCCTCACAGATACGCAGTATTTT
CASSLKRVALTDTQYF
>TRBJ1-5|NA|many|TRBV20-1
TGCAGTGCATCACGGGGGCAGGCGCATCAGCCCCAGCATTTT
CSASRGQAHQPQHF
>TRBJ1-6|NA|many|TRBV6-5
TGTGCCAGCAGTTACCAGTACCGCGGGTATTCACCCCTCCACTTT
CASSYQYRGYSPLHF
>TRBJ2-7|NA|many|TRBV12-3/TRBV12-4
TGTGCCAGCAGTTTGTTAGGGGACCCCTACGAGCAGTACTTC
CASSLLGDPYEQYF
>TRBJ2-3|NA|NA|TRBV5-1
TGCGCCAGCAGCTTGGGGGGGACGGCGGCAGATACGCAGTATTTT
CASSLGGTAADTQYF
>TRBJ2-1|TRBD2|few|TRBV27
TGTGCCAGCAGTTTAAACGCGGGGGAAACTTACAATGAGCAGTTCTTC
CASSLNAGETYNEQFF
>TRBJ2-2|NA|many|TRBV18
TGTGCCAGCTCACCAGGAAGGGAGCTGTTTTTT
CASSPGRELFF
>TRBJ2-1|NA|many|TRBV7-9
TGTGCCAGCAGCTTAGGATATAGCGAGCTCAATGAGCAGTTCTTC
CASSLGYSELNEQFF
>TRBJ2-2|NA|many|TRBV5-1
TGCGCCAGCAGCTGGTCCGGGACGGACACCGGGGAGCTGTTTTTT
CASSWSGTDTGELFF
>TRBJ2-1|NA|many|TRBV9
TGTGCCAGCAGCGTAGGGGACCCAGTTAGCAATGAGCAGTTCTTC
CASSVGDPVSNEQFF
>TRBJ1-5|NA|many|TRBV18
TGTGCCAGCTCATCCACCTCCGGTCAGCCCCAGCATTTT
CASSSTSGQPQHF
>TRBJ2-1|TRBD2|many|TRBV7-2
TGTGCCAGCAGCTTAGATCCGGGACTAGCTCCAGGTGAGCAGTTCTTC
CASSLDPGLAPGEQFF
>TRBJ2-1|TRBD2|many|TRBV11-2
TGTGCCAGCAGGTCTGTGGCGGGAGTACACAATGAGCAGTTCTTC
CASRSVAGVHNEQFF
>TRBJ2-4|NA|few|TRBV9
TGTGCCAGCAGCGTACAGGGTAGCGCCAAAAACATTCAGTACTTC
CASSVQGSAKNIQYF
>TRBJ2-5|TRBD2|few|TRBV5-1
TGCGCCAGCAGCTTTAGCGGGAGCAGGGGAGAGACCCAGTACTTC
CASSFSGSRGETQYF
>TRBJ2-3|NA|many|TRBV27
TGTGCCAGCAGTTTAATGGGAGTAGATACGCAGTATTTT
CASSLMGVDTQYF
>TRBJ2-7|NA|many|TRBV2
TGTGCCAGCAGTATCAGTGGGTACGAGCAGTACTTC
CASSISGYEQYF
>TRBJ2-7|TRBD1|many|TRBV20-1
TGCAGTGCTAGCTGGACAGGGGCCTACGAGCAGTACTTC
CSASWTGAYEQYF
>TRBJ1-2|NA|few|TRBV29-1
TGCAGCGTTGAAGTTGGCGGGACTAACTATGGCTACACCTTC
CSVEVGGTNYGYTF
>TRBJ2-1|NA|many|TRBV7-8
TGTGCCAGCAGCAACAGGACGGTGGGCCTGTACAATGAGCAGTTCTTC
CASSNRTVGLYNEQFF
>TRBJ1-1|NA|many|TRBV30
TGTGCCTGGAGTGGCCTGCGGAGAGGTGAAGCTTTCTTT
CAWSGLRRGEAFF
>TRBJ1-1|TRBD1|many|TRBV19
TGTGCCAGTAGTCCCCAGGGGGCCACTGAAGCTTTCTTT
CASSPQGATEAFF
>TRBJ1-1|NA|many|TRBV5-1
TGCGCCAGCAGCTCCGGAGGGTTGGCCCGTCAGGCTGAAGCTTTCTTT
CASSSGGLARQAEAFF
>TRBJ2-5|TRBD1|many|TRBV5-1
TGCGCCAGCAGCCCCACTGGGACAGGATCGGAGACCCAGTACTTC
CASSPTGTGSETQYF